This T cell receptor (beta chain) was recorded in a study of identical twins' blood T cells. The CDR3 totals 22 residues. Trimming pared 3 bases from V and 4 bases from J, leaving 34 bases between. CDR1 and CDR2 (germline): PRHDT, FYEKMQ (reference sequence). A previously described protocol, modified, built RNA-based TCR cDNA libraries. MiXCR, run by TCRdb on the 5' RACE reads, gives a single entry per CDR3 protein. The table has around 380,000 distinct CDR3 sequences, around 30% seen once; the top ten hold around 5.6%. Six healthy women, forming three identical twin pairs, donated samples. The chain combines TRBV13 with TRBJ2-1, with D unresolved. Sequencing used PBMCs. The TCR was taken from a woman aged 18-49 years in good health. The CDR3 DNA is TGTGCCAGCAGCTTGGGTCAGCCGCACGATGGCCCCTATATTTTGCCTTACAATGAGCAGTTCTTC. It codes for CASSLGQPHDGPYILPYNEQFF.